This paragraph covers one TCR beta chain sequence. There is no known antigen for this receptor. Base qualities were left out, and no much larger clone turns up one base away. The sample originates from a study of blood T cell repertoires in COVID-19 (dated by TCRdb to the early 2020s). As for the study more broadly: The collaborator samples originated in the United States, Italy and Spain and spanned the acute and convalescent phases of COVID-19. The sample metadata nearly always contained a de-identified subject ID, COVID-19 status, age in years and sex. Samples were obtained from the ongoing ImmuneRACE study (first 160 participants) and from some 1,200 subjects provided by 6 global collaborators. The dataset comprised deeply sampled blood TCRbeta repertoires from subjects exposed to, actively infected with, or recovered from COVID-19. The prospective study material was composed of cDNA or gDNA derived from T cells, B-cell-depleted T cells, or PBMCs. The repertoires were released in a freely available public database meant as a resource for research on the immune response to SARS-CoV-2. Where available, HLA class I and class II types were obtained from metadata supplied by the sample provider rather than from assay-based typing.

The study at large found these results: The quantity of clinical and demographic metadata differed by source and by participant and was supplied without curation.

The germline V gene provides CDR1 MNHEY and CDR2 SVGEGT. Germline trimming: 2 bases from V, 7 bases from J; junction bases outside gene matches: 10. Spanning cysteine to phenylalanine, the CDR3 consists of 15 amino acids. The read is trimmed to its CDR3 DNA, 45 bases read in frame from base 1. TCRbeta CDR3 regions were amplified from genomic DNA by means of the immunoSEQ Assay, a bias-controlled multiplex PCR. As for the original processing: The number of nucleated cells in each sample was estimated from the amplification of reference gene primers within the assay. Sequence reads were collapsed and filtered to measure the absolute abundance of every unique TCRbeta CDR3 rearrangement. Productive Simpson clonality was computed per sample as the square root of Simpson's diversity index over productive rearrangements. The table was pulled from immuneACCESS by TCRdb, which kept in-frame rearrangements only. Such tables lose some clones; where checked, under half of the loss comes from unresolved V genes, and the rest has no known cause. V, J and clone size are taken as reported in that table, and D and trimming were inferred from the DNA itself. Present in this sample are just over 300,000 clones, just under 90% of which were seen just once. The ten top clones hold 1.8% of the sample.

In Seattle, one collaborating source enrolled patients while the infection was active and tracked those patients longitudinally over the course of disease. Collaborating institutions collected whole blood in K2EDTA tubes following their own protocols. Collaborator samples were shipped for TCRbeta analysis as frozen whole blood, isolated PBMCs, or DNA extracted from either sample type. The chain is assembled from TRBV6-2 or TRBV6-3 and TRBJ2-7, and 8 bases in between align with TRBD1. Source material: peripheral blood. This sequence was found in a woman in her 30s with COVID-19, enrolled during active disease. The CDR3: CASSYGTGSTLEQYF. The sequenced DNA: TGTGCCAGCAGTTACGGGACAGGCTCCACCCTGGAGCAGTACTTC.